This passage covers 17 T cell receptor beta chains from one sample sequenced in a study of shared clonotypes between healthy human individuals. CD45RO-negative CD8 cells positively selected for CCR7 made up the naive population, which excluded terminally differentiated effector memory CD45RA+ cells. Clones were sequenced by immunoSEQ multiplex PCR, and TCRdb holds only the in-frame ones, with some missing. Among nearly 2 million clones listed, approximately 95% were seen once. The sequencing sample was made of naive CD8+ T cells sorted from blood. The receptors derive from a man younger than 30 in good health.

The chain joins TRBV29-1 to TRBJ2-2; 9 bases match TRBD2. After removal of 0 bases from V and 6 bases from J, the junction contained 8 bases not matched to a gene. This CDR3 is 16 amino acids long. The V gene's germline CDR1 is SQVTM and CDR2 ANQGSEA. The DNA for the CDR3 is TGCAGCGTTGAAGATCCGCTAGCGGGACCTTCCGGGGAGCTGTTTTTT. This sequence encodes CSVEDPLAGPSGELFF.

This chain uses TRBV4-1 with TRBJ1-6, with 8 bases fitting TRBD1. Unmatched junction bases numbered 3, after V lost 0 bases and J lost 8 bases. Germline CDR1 and CDR2: MGHRA and YSYEKL. The CDR3 is 15 amino acids. The CDR3 protein is CASSQDRGLDSPLHF. CDR3 nucleotides: TGCGCCAGCAGCCAAGACAGGGGGCTCGATTCACCCCTCCACTTT.

This rearrangement joins TRBV10-3 to TRBJ1-5, with a tentative D call TRBD1 (6 bases). The germline gives CDR1 ENHRY, CDR2 SYGVKD. The germline V and J ends were trimmed by 1 base and 1 base, with 11 bases remaining between them. This CDR3 has 16 residues. CDR3 sequence: CAISEFAGVSNQPQHF. CDR3 nucleotides: TGTGCCATCAGTGAGTTTGCAGGGGTGAGCAATCAGCCCCAGCATTTT.

This clone appeared a single time. The V gene is TRBV9, the J gene TRBJ2-1, with TRBD2 matching 12 bases. This CDR3 is built from 13 residues. From germline, CDR1 is SGDLS and CDR2 YYNGEE. Trimming removed 7 bases from V and 9 bases from J; junction bases left unmatched: 5. CDR3 sequence: CASSSGGVGEQFF. CDR3 bases: TGTGCCAGCTCTAGCGGGGGGGTAGGTGAGCAGTTCTTC.

Comment on this clone: This specimen includes other DNA sequences encoding the same CDR3. V gene TRBV6-5 combines with J gene TRBJ2-5, with D perhaps TRBD1 or TRBD2 (5 bases each). The CDR3 has 14 residues. Germline CDR1 and CDR2: MNHEY and SVGAGI. V was clipped by 2 bases and J by 5 bases, with 12 bases between them. CDR3 protein: CASSYLQGEETQYF. In DNA form, the CDR3 reads TGTGCCAGCAGTTACCTCCAGGGAGAGGAGACCCAGTACTTC.

J is TRBJ2-7 and V is TRBV4-3; possible D gene TRBD2, 6 bases. Looked up from germline, CDR1 is LGHNA and CDR2 is YSLEER. V was cut by 0 bases and J by 6 bases, with 12 bases left in between. The CDR3 contains 14 residues. The CDR3: CASSQDLGAGEQYF. The CDR3 coding sequence is TGCGCCAGCAGCCAAGATCTGGGAGCGGGCGAGCAGTACTTC.

V usage is TRBV29-1 and J usage is TRBJ2-7, with D perhaps TRBD1 (5 bases). The V gene's germline CDR1 is SQVTM and CDR2 ANQGSEA. The CDR3 has 13 residues. V lost 6 bases and J lost 0, with 12 bases in between. The CDR3 sequence is CSVMGPSSYEQYF. In DNA, the CDR3 is TGCAGCGTAATGGGGCCGAGCTCCTACGAGCAGTACTTC.

J is TRBJ2-7 and V is TRBV29-1, with a possible D match to TRBD2 (6 bases). Germline V CDR1 and CDR2: SQVTM, ANQGSEA. This CDR3 has 14 residues. Trimming took 6 bases from V and 2 from J, leaving 17 bases between them. The CDR3: CSVEGTSFPYEQYF. The DNA for the CDR3 is TGCAGCGTCGAGGGCACTAGCTTTCCCTACGAGCAGTACTTC.

The V and J genes are TRBV9 and TRBJ1-2; D perhaps matches TRBD1 (6 bases). The CDR3 is 16 residues long. Per germline, CDR1 SGDLS and CDR2 YYNGEE. Trimming took off 0 bases at V and 8 bases at J, with 20 bases between the two ends. As DNA, the CDR3 is TGTGCCAGCAGCGTAGAGATGGCAGGGGTTGTCGGCGGCTACACCTTC. Translated, it gives CASSVEMAGVVGGYTF.

The V call is TRBV7-2, the J call TRBJ2-1; TRBD2 matches at 13 bases. V lost 5 bases and J lost 6; bases outside the gene matches: 7. Germline V CDR1 and CDR2: SGHTA, FQGNSA. The CDR3 totals 16 residues. CDR3 region: CASSTLTSGRANEQFF. The CDR3 coding sequence is TGTGCCAGCAGCACACTAACTAGCGGGAGGGCCAATGAGCAGTTCTTC. The full variable domain, its missing parts supplied by reference TRBV7-2 and TRBJ2-1, is GAGVSQSPSNKVTEKGKDVELRCDPISGHTALYWYRQSLGQGLEFLIYFQGNSAPDKSGLPSDRFSAERTGGSVSTLTIQRTQQEDSAVYLCASSTLTSGRANEQFFGPGTRLTVL.

This clone was counted only a few times. This CDR3 reads CASSSPGNYNEQFF. The CDR3 DNA reads TGTGCCAGCAGCTCTCCGGGTAACTACAATGAGCAGTTCTTC. The chain carries TRBV5-4 and TRBJ2-1; no reliable D call. This CDR3 comprises 14 residues. The V gene lost 3 bases and the J gene lost 3 bases, with 10 bases spanning the gap. CDR1 and CDR2 (germline): SGHNT, YYREEE (reference sequence).

The rearrangement links TRBV27 to TRBJ1-2, with 10 bases that match TRBD1. This CDR3 comprises 15 residues. Trimming removed 4 bases from V and 4 bases from J; junction bases left unmatched: 6. Germline lookup yields CDR1 MNHEY and CDR2 SMNVEV (reference sequence). CDR3 DNA: TGTGCCAGCAGTTCTGGGACAGGGGAGAGCTATGGCTACACCTTC. This translates into CASSSGTGESYGYTF.

The chain links TRBV7-3 to TRBJ2-3, with D hard to call. The CDR3 consists of 13 residues. V dropped 5 bases and J dropped 2 bases, with 8 bases sitting between them. Germline V gene data show CDR1 as SGHTA and CDR2 as FQGTGA. The CDR3 sequence: CASSTTTTDTQYF. The CDR3 DNA follows: TGTGCCAGCAGCACAACAACCACAGATACGCAGTATTTT.

The chain uses TRBV9 and TRBJ1-3; 9 bases are a match to TRBD1. V was pared by 3 bases and J by 4 bases, with 8 bases of the junction left unmatched. The CDR3 covers 16 residues. The V gene's germline CDR1 is SGDLS and CDR2 YYNGEE. The CDR3, as DNA: TGTGCCAGCAGCGCAGGGACAGGGCCGGAAGGAAACACCATATATTTT. Translating gives CASSAGTGPEGNTIYF.

The chain combines TRBV9 with TRBJ2-7; TRBD1 aligns across 9 bases. The CDR3 contains 15 residues. Germline V CDR1 and CDR2: SGDLS, YYNGEE. Trimming removed 3 bases from V and 1 base from J; junction bases left unmatched: 5. The CDR3 here is CASSAEGTGSYEQYF. CDR3 nucleotide sequence: TGTGCCAGCAGCGCAGAGGGGACAGGGTCCTACGAGCAGTACTTC.

The chain links TRBV7-3 to TRBJ2-7; TRBD1 might be the D (6 bases). V was cut by 5 bases and J by 4 bases, with 15 bases left in between. Germline V CDR1 and CDR2: SGHTA, FQGTGA. The CDR3 spans 14 residues. CDR3 nucleotide sequence: TGTGCCAGCAGCGTAGGGCCAGGGGCATACGAGCAGTACTTC. This codes for CASSVGPGAYEQYF.

Only one count was recorded for this clone. The chain joins TRBV9 to TRBJ2-3; D is unresolved. V lost 4 bases and J lost 5, with 8 bases in between. CDR3 size: 12 residues. From germline, CDR1 is SGDLS and CDR2 YYNGEE. DNA of the CDR3: TGTGCCAGCAGCTCAGATGGAGATACGCAGTATTTT. Protein: CASSSDGDTQYF.